This TCR beta chain was documented in a study of blood T cell repertoires in COVID-19. For the study at large: There were acute and convalescent COVID-19 samples, and they came from the United States, Italy and Spain. Sources were T cells, B-cell-depleted T cells, or PBMCs; the material itself was cDNA or gDNA.

In the source study's methods: Counts of nucleated cells, estimated from reference gene primer amplification, were obtained. This table comes from immunoSEQ multiplex PCR, and its TCRdb copy is limited to in-frame clones, with some not included. The D gene and trimming were derived from the DNA, and the V and J assignments and clone size from that table. In the table there are over 100,000 clones, approximately 90% of which are singletons. The V and J ends lost 0 bases and 1 base respectively, with 19 bases between them. CDR1 and CDR2 (germline): SGDLS, YYNGEE. This CDR3 has 18 residues. This clonotype was obtained from a human donor with acute or convalescent COVID-19. The donor label of this sample is uncertain. V gene TRBV9 combines with J gene TRBJ1-2; D is possibly TRBD1 (6 bases). Sequenced: peripheral blood. The chain's CDR3 is CASSVAAGGLDFNYGYTF. CDR3 sequence (DNA): TGTGCCAGCAGCGTAGCCGCGGGGGGCCTAGATTTTAACTATGGCTACACCTTC.